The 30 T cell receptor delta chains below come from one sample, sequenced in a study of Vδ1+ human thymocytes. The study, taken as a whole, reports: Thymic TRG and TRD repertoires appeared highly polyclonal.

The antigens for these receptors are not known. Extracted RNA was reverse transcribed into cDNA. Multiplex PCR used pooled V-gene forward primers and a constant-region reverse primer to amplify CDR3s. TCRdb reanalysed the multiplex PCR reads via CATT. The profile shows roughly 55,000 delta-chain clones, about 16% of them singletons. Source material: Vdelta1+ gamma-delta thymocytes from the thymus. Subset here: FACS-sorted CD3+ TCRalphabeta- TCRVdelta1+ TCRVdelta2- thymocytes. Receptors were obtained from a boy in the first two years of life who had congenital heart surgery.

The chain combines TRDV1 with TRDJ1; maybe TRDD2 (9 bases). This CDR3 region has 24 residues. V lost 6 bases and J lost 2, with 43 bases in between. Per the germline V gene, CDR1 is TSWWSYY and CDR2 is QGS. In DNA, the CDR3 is TGTGCTCTTGGTCATCCCAAACGGGGCCTTCCTACGCCCCGTGGCTGGGGGACTACCGATAAACTCATCTTT. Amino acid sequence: CALGHPKRGLPTPRGWGTTDKLIF.

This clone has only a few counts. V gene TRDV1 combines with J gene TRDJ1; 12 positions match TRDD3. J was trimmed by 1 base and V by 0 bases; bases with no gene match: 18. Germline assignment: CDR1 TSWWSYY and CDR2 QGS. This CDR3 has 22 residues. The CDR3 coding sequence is TGTGCTCTTGGGGAACTACGTGTCCGCGTACTGGGGGATACTATAGGCACCGATAAACTCATCTTT. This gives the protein CALGELRVRVLGDTIGTDKLIF.

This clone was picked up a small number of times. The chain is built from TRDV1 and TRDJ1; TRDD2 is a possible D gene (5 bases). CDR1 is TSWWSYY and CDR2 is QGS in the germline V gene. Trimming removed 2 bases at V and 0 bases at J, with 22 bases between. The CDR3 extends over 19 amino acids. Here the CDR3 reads CALGESVAFPQSYTDKLIF. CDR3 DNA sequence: TGTGCTCTTGGGGAAAGCGTTGCCTTTCCTCAGTCGTACACCGATAAACTCATCTTT.

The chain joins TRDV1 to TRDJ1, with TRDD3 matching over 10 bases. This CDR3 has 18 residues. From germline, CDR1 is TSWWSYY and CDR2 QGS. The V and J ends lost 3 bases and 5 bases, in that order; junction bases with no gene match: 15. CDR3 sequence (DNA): TGTGCTCTTGGGGACCCTTACTGGGGGATCCGCCCCACGGATAAACTCATCTTT. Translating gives CALGDPYWGIRPTDKLIF.

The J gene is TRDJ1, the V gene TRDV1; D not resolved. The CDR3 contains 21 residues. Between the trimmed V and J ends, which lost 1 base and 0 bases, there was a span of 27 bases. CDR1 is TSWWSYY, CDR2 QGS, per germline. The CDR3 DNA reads TGTGCTCTTGGGGAACCTCGGGACACCTCTATGGTGGATTGGTACACCGATAAACTCATCTTT. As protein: CALGEPRDTSMVDWYTDKLIF.

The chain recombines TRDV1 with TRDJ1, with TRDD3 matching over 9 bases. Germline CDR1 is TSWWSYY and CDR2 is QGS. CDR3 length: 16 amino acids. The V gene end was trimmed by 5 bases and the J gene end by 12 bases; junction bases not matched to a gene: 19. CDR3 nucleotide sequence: TGTGCTCTTGGGTGCGTCCTCCGTACTGGGGGAAACAGTATCATCTTT. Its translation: CALGCVLRTGGNSIIF.

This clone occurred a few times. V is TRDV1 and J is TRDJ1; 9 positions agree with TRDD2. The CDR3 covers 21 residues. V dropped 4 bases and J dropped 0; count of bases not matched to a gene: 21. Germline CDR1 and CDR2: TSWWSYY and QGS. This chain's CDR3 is CALGGGSFLRGILRYTDKLIF. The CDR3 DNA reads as TGTGCTCTTGGGGGGGGCTCCTTCCTACGAGGGATACTTCGCTACACCGATAAACTCATCTTT.

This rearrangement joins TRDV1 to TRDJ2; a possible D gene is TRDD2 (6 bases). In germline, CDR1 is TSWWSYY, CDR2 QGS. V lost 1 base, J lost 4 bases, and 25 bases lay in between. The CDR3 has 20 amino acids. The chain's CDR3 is CALGERRLLHEWFRTAQLFF. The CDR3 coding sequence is TGTGCTCTTGGGGAACGAAGGCTCCTACATGAATGGTTCAGGACAGCACAACTCTTCTTT.

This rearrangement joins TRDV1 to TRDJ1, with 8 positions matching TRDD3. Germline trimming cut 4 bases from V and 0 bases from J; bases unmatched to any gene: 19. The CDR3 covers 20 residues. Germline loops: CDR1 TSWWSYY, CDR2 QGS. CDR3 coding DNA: TGTGCTCTTGGGGTCCCTTTCGCCTTAACTGGGGGTATGTACACCGATAAACTCATCTTT. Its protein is CALGVPFALTGGMYTDKLIF.

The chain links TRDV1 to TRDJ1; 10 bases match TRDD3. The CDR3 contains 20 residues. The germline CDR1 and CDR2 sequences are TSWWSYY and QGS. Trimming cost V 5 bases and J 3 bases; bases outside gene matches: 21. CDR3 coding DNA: TGTGCTCTTGGGTTGGTCCCAGAGGCGGGGATGGGGGATACCCCCGATAAACTCATCTTT. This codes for CALGLVPEAGMGDTPDKLIF.

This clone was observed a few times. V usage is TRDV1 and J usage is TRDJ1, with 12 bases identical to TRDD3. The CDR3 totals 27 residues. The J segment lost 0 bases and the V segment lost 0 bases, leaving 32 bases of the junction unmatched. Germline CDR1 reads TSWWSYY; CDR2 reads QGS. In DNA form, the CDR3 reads TGTGCTCTTGGGGAACTCCTCCGGCCGTTCCTACGTGTTAAAGGTACTGGGGGATACTCGTACACCGATAAACTCATCTTT. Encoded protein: CALGELLRPFLRVKGTGGYSYTDKLIF.

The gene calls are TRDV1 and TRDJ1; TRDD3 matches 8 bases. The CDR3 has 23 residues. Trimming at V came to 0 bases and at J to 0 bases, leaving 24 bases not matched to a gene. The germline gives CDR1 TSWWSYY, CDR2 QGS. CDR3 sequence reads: CALGELTPGTIYWGADYTDKLIF. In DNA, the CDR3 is TGTGCTCTTGGGGAACTAACCCCTGGGACTATCTACTGGGGGGCAGATTACACCGATAAACTCATCTTT.

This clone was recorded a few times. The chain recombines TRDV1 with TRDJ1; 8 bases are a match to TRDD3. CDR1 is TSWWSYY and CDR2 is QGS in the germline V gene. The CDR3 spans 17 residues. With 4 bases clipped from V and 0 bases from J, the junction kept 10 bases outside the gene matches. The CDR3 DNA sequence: TGTGCTCTTGGGGGACCCAGTACTGGGGGTTACACCGATAAACTCATCTTT. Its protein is CALGGPSTGGYTDKLIF.

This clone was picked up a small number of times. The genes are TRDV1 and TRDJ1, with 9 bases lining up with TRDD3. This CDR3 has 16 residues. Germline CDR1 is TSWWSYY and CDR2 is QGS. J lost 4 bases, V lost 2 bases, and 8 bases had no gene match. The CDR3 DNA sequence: TGTGCTCTTGGGGAAGGACGAGGGGATACGAACGATAAACTCATCTTT. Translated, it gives CALGEGRGDTNDKLIF.

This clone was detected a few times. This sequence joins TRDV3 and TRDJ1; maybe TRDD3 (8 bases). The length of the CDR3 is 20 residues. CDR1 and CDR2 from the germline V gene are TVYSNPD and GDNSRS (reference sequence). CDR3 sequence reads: CASWGFLRRDTILSADKLIF. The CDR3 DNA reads TGTGCTTCCTGGGGGTTCCTACGGAGGGATACGATATTATCGGCCGATAAACTCATCTTT.

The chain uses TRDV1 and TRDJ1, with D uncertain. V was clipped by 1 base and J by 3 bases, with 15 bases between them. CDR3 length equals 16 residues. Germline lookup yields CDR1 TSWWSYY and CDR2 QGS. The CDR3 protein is CALGEPTSWSSDKLIF. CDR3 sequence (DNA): TGTGCTCTTGGGGAACCCACCTCCTGGTCCTCCGATAAACTCATCTTT.

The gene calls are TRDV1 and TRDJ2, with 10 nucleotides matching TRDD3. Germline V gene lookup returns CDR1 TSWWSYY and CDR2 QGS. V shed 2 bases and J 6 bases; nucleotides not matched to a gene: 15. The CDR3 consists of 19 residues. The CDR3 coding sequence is TGTGCTCTTGGGGAATATCGCCTGGGGGATAAATATTGGGCAGCACAACTCTTCTTT. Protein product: CALGEYRLGDKYWAAQLFF.

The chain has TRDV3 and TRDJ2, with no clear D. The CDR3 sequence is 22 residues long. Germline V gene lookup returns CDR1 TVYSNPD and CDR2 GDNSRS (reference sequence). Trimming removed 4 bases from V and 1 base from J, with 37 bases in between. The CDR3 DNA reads TGTGCCTCCGCACCATCCGTCCACGCCTATAGGGACCCGACAGGTTTGACAGCACAACTCTTCTTT. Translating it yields CASAPSVHAYRDPTGLTAQLFF.

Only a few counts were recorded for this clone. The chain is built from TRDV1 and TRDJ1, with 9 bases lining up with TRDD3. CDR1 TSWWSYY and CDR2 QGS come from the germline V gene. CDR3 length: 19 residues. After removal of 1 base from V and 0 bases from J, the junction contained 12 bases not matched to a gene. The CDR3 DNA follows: TGTGCTCTTGGGGAACGATCCTACTACTGGGGGAAGGACACCGATAAACTCATCTTT. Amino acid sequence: CALGERSYYWGKDTDKLIF.

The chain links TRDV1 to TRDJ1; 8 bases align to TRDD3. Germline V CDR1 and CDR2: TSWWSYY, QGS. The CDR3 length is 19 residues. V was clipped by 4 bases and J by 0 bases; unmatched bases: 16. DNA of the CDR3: TGTGCTCTTGGGGTCTCGCGGGGACTGGGGGTCGTGTACACCGATAAACTCATCTTT. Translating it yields CALGVSRGLGVVYTDKLIF.

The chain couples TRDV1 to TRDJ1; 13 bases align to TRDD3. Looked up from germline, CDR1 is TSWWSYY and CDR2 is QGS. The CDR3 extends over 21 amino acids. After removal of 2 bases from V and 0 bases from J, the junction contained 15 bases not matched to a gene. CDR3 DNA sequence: TGTGCTCTTGGGGAAGCAGGCCTCTACTGGGGGATACGCCCGTACACCGATAAACTCATCTTT. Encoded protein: CALGEAGLYWGIRPYTDKLIF.

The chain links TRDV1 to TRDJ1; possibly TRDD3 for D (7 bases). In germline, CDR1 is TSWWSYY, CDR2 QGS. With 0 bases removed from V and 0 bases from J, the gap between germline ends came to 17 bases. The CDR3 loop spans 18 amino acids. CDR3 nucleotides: TGTGCTCTTGGGGAACTTCCTTCCGGGGGATTTGACACCGATAAACTCATCTTT. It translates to CALGELPSGGFDTDKLIF.

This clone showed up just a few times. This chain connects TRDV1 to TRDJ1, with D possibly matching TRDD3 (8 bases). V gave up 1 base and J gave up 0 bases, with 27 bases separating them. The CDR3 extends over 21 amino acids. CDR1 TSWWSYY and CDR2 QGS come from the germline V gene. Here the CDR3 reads CALGEPHLPYWGLIDTDKLIF. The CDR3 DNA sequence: TGTGCTCTTGGGGAACCCCACCTTCCTTACTGGGGGCTGATTGACACCGATAAACTCATCTTT.

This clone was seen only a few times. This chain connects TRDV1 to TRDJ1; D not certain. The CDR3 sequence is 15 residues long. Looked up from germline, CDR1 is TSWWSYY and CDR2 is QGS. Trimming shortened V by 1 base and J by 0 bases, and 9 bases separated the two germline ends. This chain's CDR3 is CALGERRVYTDKLIF. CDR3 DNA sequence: TGTGCTCTTGGGGAACGACGGGTGTACACCGATAAACTCATCTTT.

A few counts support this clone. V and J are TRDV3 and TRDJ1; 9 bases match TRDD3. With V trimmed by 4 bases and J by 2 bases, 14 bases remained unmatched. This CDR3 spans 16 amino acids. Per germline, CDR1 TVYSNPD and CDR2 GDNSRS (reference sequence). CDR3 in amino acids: CAYQRGGYPPTDKLIF. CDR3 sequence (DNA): TGTGCCTACCAAAGGGGGGGATACCCCCCAACCGATAAACTCATCTTT.

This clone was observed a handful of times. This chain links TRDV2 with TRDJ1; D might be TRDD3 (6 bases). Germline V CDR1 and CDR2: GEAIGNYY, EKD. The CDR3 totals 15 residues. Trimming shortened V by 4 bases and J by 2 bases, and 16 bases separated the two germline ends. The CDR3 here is CACDGGPEGTDKLIF. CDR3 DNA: TGTGCCTGTGATGGGGGCCCCGAGGGGACCGATAAACTCATCTTT.

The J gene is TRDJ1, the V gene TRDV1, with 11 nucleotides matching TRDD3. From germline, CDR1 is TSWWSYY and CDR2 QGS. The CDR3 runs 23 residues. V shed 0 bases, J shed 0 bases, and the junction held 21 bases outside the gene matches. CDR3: CALGELRVVLGDNRRLYTDKLIF. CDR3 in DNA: TGTGCTCTTGGGGAACTTCGAGTCGTACTGGGGGATAACCGGAGGTTGTACACCGATAAACTCATCTTT.

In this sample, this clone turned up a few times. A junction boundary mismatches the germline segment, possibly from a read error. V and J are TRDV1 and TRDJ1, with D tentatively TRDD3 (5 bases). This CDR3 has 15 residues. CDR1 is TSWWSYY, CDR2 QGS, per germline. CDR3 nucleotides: TGTGCTCTCGGGGAACCCCCCGGGAGGGGCGATAAACTCATCTTT. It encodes CALGEPPGRGDKLIF.

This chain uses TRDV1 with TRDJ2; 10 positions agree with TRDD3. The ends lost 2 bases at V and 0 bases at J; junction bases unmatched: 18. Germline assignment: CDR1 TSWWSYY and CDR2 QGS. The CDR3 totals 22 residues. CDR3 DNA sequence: TGTGCTCTTGGGGAAAGGGTCTGGGGGATAGCCATTACACAAGCTTTGACAGCACAACTCTTCTTT. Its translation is CALGERVWGIAITQALTAQLFF.

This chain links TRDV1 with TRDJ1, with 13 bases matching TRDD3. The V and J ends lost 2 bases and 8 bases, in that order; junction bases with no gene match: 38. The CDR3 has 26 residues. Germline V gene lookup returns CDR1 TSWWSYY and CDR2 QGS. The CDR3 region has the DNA TGTGCTCTTGGGGAAGGCCTTCCTACCCGTACTGGGGGATACGCGAGGCACCAACGAGGTGGACCAAAACTCATCTTT. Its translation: CALGEGLPTRTGGYARHQRGGPKLIF.